These 31 T cell receptor beta chains share one sample of origin, sequenced in a study of PD-1 blockade in classical Hodgkin lymphoma. Some clones are missing from TCRdb's copy, which holds only in-frame ones; the method was immunoSEQ multiplex PCR. The sample records around 40,000 clones, about 77% being singletons. No patient escaped relapse after autologous stem cell transplantation, and brentuximab vedotin exposure varied. This specimen consisted of peripheral blood mononuclear cells (PBMCs), obtained at baseline. Every receptor here comes from a human donor with classical Hodgkin lymphoma.

The chain combines TRBV15 with TRBJ2-2, with a possible D match to TRBD1 (5 bases). The CDR3 is 13 residues long. V shed 6 bases and J shed 4 bases, with 9 bases lying between them. From germline, CDR1 is LNHNV and CDR2 YYDKDF (reference sequence). CDR3 residues: CATSHRFTGELFF. The DNA of the CDR3 is TGTGCCACCAGTCACAGGTTCACCGGGGAGCTGTTTTTT. Drawing the rest from reference TRBV15 and TRBJ2-2, the complete variable domain is DAMVIQNPRYQVTQFGKPVTLSCSQTLNHNVMYWYQQKSSQAPKLLFHYYDKDFNNEADTPDNFQSRRPNTSFCFLDIRSPGLGDTAMYLCATSHRFTGELFFGEGSRLTVL.

This sequence joins TRBV9 and TRBJ2-7; 9 bases fit TRBD1. The CDR3 spans 14 residues. Losses at the gene ends were 3 bases for V and 9 bases for J; bases not matched to a gene: 10. Per the germline V gene, CDR1 is SGDLS and CDR2 is YYNGEE. CDR3 sequence: CASSGRDRVLGQYF. The CDR3 DNA sequence: TGTGCCAGCAGCGGGAGGGACAGGGTCCTTGGGCAGTACTTC.

The V and J genes are TRBV6-6 and TRBJ2-7, with a tentative D call TRBD1 (5 bases). The V end lost 8 bases, the J end lost 4 bases, and 21 bases lay between the germline ends. CDR1 is MNHNY and CDR2 is SVGAGI in the germline V gene (reference sequence). The CDR3 runs to 15 residues. CDR3 sequence (DNA): TGTGCCAGCGCCCCTGATGGGGCCACTATTTACGAGCAGTACTTC. Its translation: CASAPDGATIYEQYF.

This chain connects TRBV10-2 to TRBJ2-1, with 13 bases that match TRBD2. J was trimmed by 9 bases and V by 3 bases; bases with no gene match: 8. Germline CDR1 WSHSY, CDR2 SAAADI. The CDR3 extends over 16 amino acids. CDR3 amino acids: CASSDPAGLAGSEQFF. The DNA for the CDR3 is TGCGCCAGCAGTGACCCGGCGGGACTAGCGGGGAGTGAGCAGTTCTTC.

The genes are TRBV5-5 and TRBJ1-2; D unresolved. The germline V and J ends were trimmed by 0 bases and 4 bases, with 10 bases remaining between them. The germline CDR1 and CDR2 sequences are SGHKS and YYEKEE (reference sequence). The CDR3 contains 14 residues. This CDR3 reads CASSLGPISYGYTF. CDR3 DNA sequence: TGTGCCAGCAGCTTGGGTCCGATAAGCTATGGCTACACCTTC. Full variable domain (outside the CDR3, taken from reference TRBV5-5 and TRBJ1-2): DAGVTQSPTHLIKTRGQQVTLRCSPISGHKSVSWYQQVLGQGPQFIFQYYEKEERGRGNFPDRFSARQFPNYSSELNVNALLLGDSALYLCASSLGPISYGYTFGSGTRLTVV.

The chain has TRBV5-4 and TRBJ2-3; D call uncertain. Germline CDR1 SGHNT, CDR2 YYREEE (reference sequence). V lost 2 bases and J 1 base, leaving 11 bases between the germline ends. The CDR3 length is 15 residues. The DNA of the CDR3 is TGTGCCAGCAGCTTCCCGGGTAGCCGCACAGATACGCAGTATTTT. Amino acids: CASSFPGSRTDTQYF.

The chain uses TRBV18 and TRBJ2-1; 7 bases are a match to TRBD2. The CDR3 loop spans 14 amino acids. J was trimmed by 6 bases and V by 6 bases; bases with no gene match: 8. The germline V gene has CDR1 KGHSH and CDR2 LQKENI. CDR3 nucleotides: TGTGCCAGCTCGCCCGGACTAGTCGGCAATGAGCAGTTCTTC. Translation gives CASSPGLVGNEQFF.

The gene calls are TRBV29-1 and TRBJ2-3; perhaps TRBD2 as D (6 bases). The germline V and J ends were trimmed by 7 bases and 4 bases, with 21 bases remaining between them. From germline, CDR1 is SQVTM and CDR2 ANQGSEA. This CDR3 region has 15 residues. The CDR3 DNA reads TGCAGCGCCCTGGGTAGGCGGGGTGGCGCAGATACGCAGTATTTT. Protein product: CSALGRRGGADTQYF.

This clone was recorded once. The chain combines TRBV29-1 with TRBJ2-7; 12 positions agree with TRBD1. Germline V gene data show CDR1 as SQVTM and CDR2 as ANQGSEA. Germline trimming cut 1 base from V and 6 bases from J; bases unmatched to any gene: 7. The CDR3 loop spans 15 amino acids. CDR3 coding DNA: TGCAGCGTTGAAGTTGGGACAGGGGGCGGGGGCGAGCAGTACTTC. Translation gives CSVEVGTGGGGEQYF.

The gene calls are TRBV2 and TRBJ1-5; tentative D call: TRBD1 (5 bases). V shed 1 base and J shed 9 bases, with 13 bases lying between them. This CDR3 has 14 amino acids. From germline, CDR1 is SNHLY and CDR2 FYNNEI. CDR3 DNA: TGTGCCAGCAGTGAAGGTCCAGGGCTTGGGCCCCAGCATTTT. It is translated as CASSEGPGLGPQHF.

This chain links TRBV19 with TRBJ1-3, with unresolved D. Germline values: CDR1 LNHDA, CDR2 SQIVND (reference sequence). This CDR3 spans 10 amino acids. V was trimmed by 6 bases and J by 4 bases, leaving 1 base between them. DNA for the CDR3: TGTGCCAGTAGGGGAAACACCATATATTTT. Protein product: CASRGNTIYF.

The chain is built from TRBV29-1 and TRBJ2-1; D perhaps matches TRBD2 (5 bases). The CDR3 loop spans 13 amino acids. Germline V CDR1 and CDR2: SQVTM, ANQGSEA. The V end lost 6 bases, the J end lost 1 base, and 10 bases lay between the germline ends. CDR3 region: CSVRASSYNEQFF. Written as DNA, the CDR3 is TGCAGCGTGAGGGCCAGTTCCTACAATGAGCAGTTCTTC.

The genes are TRBV2 and TRBJ2-1; 14 nucleotides align to TRBD2. The CDR3 is 17 residues long. CDR1 is SNHLY, CDR2 FYNNEI, per germline. Trimming removed 6 bases from V and 4 bases from J; junction bases left unmatched: 8. The CDR3 sequence is CASRPTSGGASYNEQFF. The CDR3 nucleotides are TGTGCCAGCAGACCGACTAGCGGGGGGGCCTCGTACAATGAGCAGTTCTTC. The full variable domain, in which reference TRBV2 and TRBJ2-1 provide the parts outside the CDR3, is EPEVTQTPSHQVTQMGQEVILRCVPISNHLYFYWYRQILGQKVEFLVSFYNNEISEKSEIFDDQFSVERPDGSNFTLKIRSTKLEDSAMYFCASRPTSGGASYNEQFFGPGTRLTVL.

This clone came up a few times. The genes are TRBV4-3 and TRBJ2-5; 8 nucleotides line up with TRBD2. This CDR3 is 16 amino acids long. Per germline, CDR1 LGHNA and CDR2 YSLEER. V shed 0 bases, J shed 1 base, and the junction held 4 bases outside the gene matches. For the CDR3, the DNA is TGCGCCAGCAGCCAAGAGCCGGGGGGGACCCAAGAGACCCAGTACTTC. Translating it yields CASSQEPGGTQETQYF.

The chain carries TRBV2 and TRBJ2-5; D might be TRBD1 or TRBD2, each matching 5 bases. The CDR3 covers 13 residues. CDR1 SNHLY and CDR2 FYNNEI come from the germline V gene. V was pared by 4 bases and J by 6 bases, with 12 bases between. The CDR3 nucleotides are TGTGCCAGCAGTGGGGACGGGGCGAAGACCCAGTACTTC. This codes for CASSGDGAKTQYF.

V is TRBV5-1 and J is TRBJ1-2, with TRBD1 identical over 7 bases. CDR1 SGHRS and CDR2 YFSETQ come from the germline V gene. The CDR3 runs 13 residues. Trimming removed 1 base from V and 11 bases from J; junction bases left unmatched: 8. The CDR3 here is CASSLTGEESYTF. The DNA of the CDR3 is TGCGCCAGCAGCTTGACAGGGGAGGAGAGTTACACCTTC.

The V call is TRBV10-3, the J call TRBJ2-6; D may be TRBD1 or TRBD2 (5 bases each). The ends were cut back, 6 bases at V and 0 bases at J, with 18 bases in the middle. This CDR3 is built from 18 residues. The germline V gene encodes CDR1 ENHRY and CDR2 SYGVKD. The CDR3 sequence is CAIRRSGTAGSGANVLTF. As DNA, the CDR3 is TGTGCCATCAGACGGTCCGGGACGGCTGGCTCTGGGGCCAACGTCCTGACTTTC.

This chain uses TRBV6-6 with TRBJ1-6; 9 bases line up with TRBD1. In germline, CDR1 is MNHNY, CDR2 SVGAGI (reference sequence). V dropped 5 bases and J dropped 5; count of bases not matched to a gene: 1. This CDR3 is 14 amino acids long. CDR3 amino acids: CASSRDRDNSPLHF. The DNA of the CDR3 is TGTGCCAGCAGTCGGGACAGGGATAATTCACCCCTCCACTTT.

CDR3 region: CASSFSQGSTGELFF. The CDR3 DNA reads TGCGCCAGCAGTTTCTCCCAGGGGAGCACCGGGGAGCTGTTTTTT. The rearrangement uses TRBV5-1 and TRBJ2-2; the D gene is possibly TRBD1 (6 bases). CDR1 and CDR2 from the germline V gene are SGHRS and YFSETQ. This CDR3 spans 15 amino acids. Trimming left V 5 bases short and J 4 bases short, with 15 bases between.

The rearrangement uses TRBV10-3 and TRBJ2-7, with D perhaps being TRBD1 or TRBD2 (5 bases each). Deletions cut 8 bases from V and 3 bases from J, with 17 bases between. This CDR3 is built from 14 residues. The germline gives CDR1 ENHRY, CDR2 SYGVKD. This CDR3 reads CAIGKTVGGYEQYF. The CDR3 DNA sequence: TGTGCCATCGGAAAGACAGTTGGGGGCTACGAGCAGTACTTC.

The chain links TRBV4-3 to TRBJ2-1; 8 bases are shared with TRBD2. Germline V lookup: CDR1 LGHNA, CDR2 YSLEER. J gave up 10 bases and V 3 bases, and 14 bases lay outside the gene matches. CDR3 size: 16 residues. CDR3 sequence (DNA): TGCGCCAGCAGCCAGTTACTAGCGGCGGAGGAGGAAGAGCAGTTCTTC. It translates to CASSQLLAAEEEEQFF.

This clone was seen a single time. The V gene is TRBV6-1, the J gene TRBJ2-5; no clear D gene. Trimming took off 7 bases at V and 1 base at J, with 13 bases between the two ends. Germline-derived CDR1 and CDR2 are MNHNS and SASEGT. The CDR3 is 14 amino acids. The CDR3 region is CASKKRWGQETQYF. The CDR3 DNA reads as TGTGCCAGCAAAAAGAGGTGGGGCCAAGAGACCCAGTACTTC.

The rearrangement uses TRBV5-1 and TRBJ2-7; TRBD1 matches at 8 bases. CDR3 size: 14 residues. The germline gives CDR1 SGHRS, CDR2 YFSETQ. Losses at the gene ends were 0 bases for V and 3 bases for J; bases not matched to a gene: 2. The CDR3 DNA reads TGCGCCAGCAGCTTGGGGACAGGGATCTACGAGCAGTACTTC. Amino acid sequence: CASSLGTGIYEQYF.

The rearrangement uses TRBV2 and TRBJ2-7; D is unclear. The CDR3 spans 14 residues. V gave up 4 bases and J gave up 0 bases, with 10 bases separating them. Germline CDR1 SNHLY, CDR2 FYNNEI. This CDR3 is CASSVGSLSYEQYF. The DNA for the CDR3 is TGTGCCAGCAGTGTTGGCAGTCTCTCCTACGAGCAGTACTTC.

This rearrangement joins TRBV5-1 to TRBJ2-3; 14 nucleotides agree with TRBD2. Trimming at V came to 4 bases and at J to 7 bases, leaving 5 bases not matched to a gene. The CDR3 length is 15 residues. Germline assignment: CDR1 SGHRS and CDR2 YFSETQ. This CDR3 reads CASSLGLAGGNTQYF. CDR3 DNA sequence: TGCGCCAGCAGCCTTGGACTAGCGGGGGGAAATACGCAGTATTTT. The whole variable domain, remainder taken from reference TRBV5-1 and TRBJ2-3, is KAGVTQTPRYLIKTRGQQVTLSCSPISGHRSVSWYQQTPGQGLQFLFEYFSETQRNKGNFPGRFSGRQFSNSRSEMNVSTLELGDSALYLCASSLGLAGGNTQYFGPGTRLTVL.

The V call is TRBV4-3, the J call TRBJ2-2; tentative D call: TRBD2 (6 bases). The germline V gene encodes CDR1 LGHNA and CDR2 YSLEER. The CDR3 extends over 17 amino acids. Trimming took 1 base from V and 7 from J, leaving 19 bases between them. CDR3 amino acids: CASSQVDFRGGGGELFF. In nucleotides, the CDR3 is TGCGCCAGCAGCCAAGTGGATTTTAGGGGAGGCGGCGGGGAGCTGTTTTTT.

The chain uses TRBV19 and TRBJ2-3, with D possibly matching TRBD1 (5 bases). In germline, CDR1 is LNHDA, CDR2 SQIVND (reference sequence). This CDR3 region has 14 residues. Trimming cost V 0 bases and J 4 bases, with 8 bases left between them. In DNA form, the CDR3 reads TGTGCCAGTAGTATAGATCGCAGGGCAGATACGCAGTATTTT. Its protein is CASSIDRRADTQYF.

There are a few counts of this clone. The rearrangement uses TRBV5-6 and TRBJ2-6; D may be TRBD2 (5 bases). The V and J ends lost 3 bases and 5 bases respectively, with 9 bases between them. The germline V gene has CDR1 SGHDT and CDR2 YYEEEE. CDR3 length: 14 residues. The CDR3 DNA reads TGTGCCAGCAGCTCGACGGGAAGGGCCAACGTCCTGACTTTC. It translates to CASSSTGRANVLTF.

The CDR3 is CASSLQTGSSTEAFF. The CDR3 DNA sequence: TGTGCCAGCAGCTTACAGACAGGGAGCAGCACTGAAGCTTTCTTT. The V and J genes are TRBV7-9 and TRBJ1-1; 7 nucleotides agree with TRBD1. The germline gives CDR1 SEHNR, CDR2 FQNEAQ (reference sequence). V lost 2 bases and J lost 4; bases outside the gene matches: 7. The CDR3 runs to 15 residues.

This chain uses TRBV4-3 with TRBJ2-7; 8 bases fit TRBD2. The V segment lost 0 bases and the J segment 1 base; nucleotides outside the gene matches: 11. The CDR3 contains 18 residues. Germline values: CDR1 LGHNA, CDR2 YSLEER. The chain's CDR3 is CASSQDGVAGPGSYEQYF. The CDR3 nucleotides are TGCGCCAGCAGCCAAGACGGAGTAGCGGGGCCGGGGTCCTACGAGCAGTACTTC.

The chain links TRBV19 to TRBJ2-5, with 8 bases aligning to TRBD1. The trim removed 3 bases at V and 3 bases at J, leaving 0 bases unmatched. Germline CDR1 is LNHDA and CDR2 is SQIVND (reference sequence). The CDR3 totals 13 residues. The CDR3 reads CASSMDREETQYF. The CDR3 coding sequence is TGTGCCAGTAGTATGGACAGGGAAGAGACCCAGTACTTC.